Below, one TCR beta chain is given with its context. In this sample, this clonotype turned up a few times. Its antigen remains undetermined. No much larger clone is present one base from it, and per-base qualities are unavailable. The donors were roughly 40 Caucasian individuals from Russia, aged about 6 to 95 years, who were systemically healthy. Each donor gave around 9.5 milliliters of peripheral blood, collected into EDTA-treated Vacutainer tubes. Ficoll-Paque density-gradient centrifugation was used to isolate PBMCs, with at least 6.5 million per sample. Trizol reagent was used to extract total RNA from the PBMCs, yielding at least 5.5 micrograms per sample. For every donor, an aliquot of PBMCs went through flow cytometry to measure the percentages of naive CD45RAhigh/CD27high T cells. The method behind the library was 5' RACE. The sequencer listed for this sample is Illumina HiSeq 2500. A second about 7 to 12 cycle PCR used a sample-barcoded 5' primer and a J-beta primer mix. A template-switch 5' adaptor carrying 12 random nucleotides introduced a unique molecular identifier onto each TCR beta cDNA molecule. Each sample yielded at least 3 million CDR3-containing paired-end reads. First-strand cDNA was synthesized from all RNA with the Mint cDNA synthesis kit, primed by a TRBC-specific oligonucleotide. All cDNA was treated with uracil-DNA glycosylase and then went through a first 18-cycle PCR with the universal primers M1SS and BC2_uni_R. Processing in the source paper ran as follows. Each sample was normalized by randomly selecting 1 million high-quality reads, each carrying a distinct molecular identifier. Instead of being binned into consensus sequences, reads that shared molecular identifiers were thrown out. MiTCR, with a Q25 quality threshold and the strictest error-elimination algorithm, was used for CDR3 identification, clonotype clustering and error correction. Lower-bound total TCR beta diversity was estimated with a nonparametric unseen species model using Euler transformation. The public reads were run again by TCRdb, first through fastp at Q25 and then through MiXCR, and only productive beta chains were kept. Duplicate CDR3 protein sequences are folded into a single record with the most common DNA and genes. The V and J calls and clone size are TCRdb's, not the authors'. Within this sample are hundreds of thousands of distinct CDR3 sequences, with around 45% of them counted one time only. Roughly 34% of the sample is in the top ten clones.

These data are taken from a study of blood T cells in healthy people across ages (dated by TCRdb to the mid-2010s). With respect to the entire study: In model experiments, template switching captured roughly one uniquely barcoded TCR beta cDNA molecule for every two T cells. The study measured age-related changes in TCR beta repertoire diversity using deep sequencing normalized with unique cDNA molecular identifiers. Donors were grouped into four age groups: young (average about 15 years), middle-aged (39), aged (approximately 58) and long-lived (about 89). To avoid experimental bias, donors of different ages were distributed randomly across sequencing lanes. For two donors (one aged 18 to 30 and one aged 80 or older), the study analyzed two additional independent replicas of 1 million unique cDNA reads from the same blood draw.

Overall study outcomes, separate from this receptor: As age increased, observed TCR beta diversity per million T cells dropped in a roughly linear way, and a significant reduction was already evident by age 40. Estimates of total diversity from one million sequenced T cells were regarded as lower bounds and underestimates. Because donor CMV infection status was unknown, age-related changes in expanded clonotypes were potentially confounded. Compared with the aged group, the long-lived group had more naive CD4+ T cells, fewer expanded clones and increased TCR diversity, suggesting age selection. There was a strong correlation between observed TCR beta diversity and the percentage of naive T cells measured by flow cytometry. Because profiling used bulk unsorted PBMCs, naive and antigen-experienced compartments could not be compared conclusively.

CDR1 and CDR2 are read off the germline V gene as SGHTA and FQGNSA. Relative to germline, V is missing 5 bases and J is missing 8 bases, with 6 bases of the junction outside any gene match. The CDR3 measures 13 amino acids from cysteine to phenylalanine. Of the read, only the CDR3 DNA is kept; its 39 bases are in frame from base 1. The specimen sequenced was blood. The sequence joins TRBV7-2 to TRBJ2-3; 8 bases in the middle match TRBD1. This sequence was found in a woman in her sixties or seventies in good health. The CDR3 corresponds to CASSAGGAVTQYF. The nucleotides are TGTGCCAGCAGCGCAGGGGGCGCGGTTACGCAGTATTTT.